This T cell receptor (beta chain) was sequenced for a study of graft-versus-host responses after intestinal transplantation. Study as a whole: The study gave all recipients anti-thymocyte globulin induction, then tacrolimus and steroids for approximately 3 years.

Here immunoSEQ multiplex PCR was the method, and the copy in TCRdb shows in-frame clones only, minus some. The table lists 98,000 or so clones, roughly 82% of them singletons. The sequence was collected from a human patient who received an intestinal transplant, so some T cells may come from the graft donor. The sequencing here drew on PBMCs, taken 255 days after intestinal transplant.

For the CDR3, the DNA is TGTGCCAGCAGCCAGCGGGGGGGCTCCTACAATGAGCAGTTCTTC. Its protein product is CASSQRGGSYNEQFF. The rearrangement uses TRBV5-4 and TRBJ2-1, with 10 bases that match TRBD2. There are 15 residues in the CDR3. Germline values: CDR1 SGHNT, CDR2 YYREEE (reference sequence). The trim removed 4 bases at V and 0 bases at J, leaving 1 base unmatched.